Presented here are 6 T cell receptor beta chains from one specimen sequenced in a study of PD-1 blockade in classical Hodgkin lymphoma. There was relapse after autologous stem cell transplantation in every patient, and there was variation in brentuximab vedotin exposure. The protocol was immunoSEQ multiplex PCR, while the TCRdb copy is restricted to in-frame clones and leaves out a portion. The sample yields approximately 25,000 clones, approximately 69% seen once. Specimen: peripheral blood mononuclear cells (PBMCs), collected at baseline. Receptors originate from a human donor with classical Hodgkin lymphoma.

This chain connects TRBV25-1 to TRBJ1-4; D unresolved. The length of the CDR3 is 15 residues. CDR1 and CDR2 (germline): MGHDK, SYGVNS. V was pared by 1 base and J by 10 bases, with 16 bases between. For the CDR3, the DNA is TGTGCCAGCAGTGAATTCGGCAGCCTTGCCGGAAAACTGTTTTTT. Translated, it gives CASSEFGSLAGKLFF.

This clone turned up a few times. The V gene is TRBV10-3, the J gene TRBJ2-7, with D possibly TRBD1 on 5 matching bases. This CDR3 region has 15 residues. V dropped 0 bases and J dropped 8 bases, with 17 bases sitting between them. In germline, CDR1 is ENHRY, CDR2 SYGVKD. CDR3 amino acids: CAISESETALMKQYF. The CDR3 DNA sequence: TGTGCCATCAGTGAGTCCGAGACAGCTTTGATGAAGCAGTACTTC.

Here the CDR3 reads CASKLAGDYNEQFF. In DNA, the CDR3 is TGCGCCAGCAAACTAGCGGGGGACTACAATGAGCAGTTCTTC. V is TRBV5-1 and J is TRBJ2-1; 11 positions agree with TRBD2. This CDR3 is 14 amino acids long. From germline, CDR1 is SGHRS and CDR2 YFSETQ. Trimming removed 6 bases from V and 3 bases from J; junction bases left unmatched: 2.

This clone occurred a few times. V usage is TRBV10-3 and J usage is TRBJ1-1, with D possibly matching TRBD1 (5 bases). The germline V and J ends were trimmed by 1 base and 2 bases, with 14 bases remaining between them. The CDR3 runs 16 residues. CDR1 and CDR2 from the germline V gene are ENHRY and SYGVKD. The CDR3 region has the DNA TGTGCCATCAGTGAGTATTACGAGACAGAAAACACTGAAGCTTTCTTT. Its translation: CAISEYYETENTEAFF.

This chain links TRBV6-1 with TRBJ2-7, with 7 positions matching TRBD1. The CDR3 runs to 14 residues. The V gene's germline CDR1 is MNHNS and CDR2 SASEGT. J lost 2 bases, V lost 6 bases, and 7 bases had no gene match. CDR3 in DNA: TGTGCCAGCAGGCCCCGACAGGGTACCTACGAGCAGTACTTC. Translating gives CASRPRQGTYEQYF.

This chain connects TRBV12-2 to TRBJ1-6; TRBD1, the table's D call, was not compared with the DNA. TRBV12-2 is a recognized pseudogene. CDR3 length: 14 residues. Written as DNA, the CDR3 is TGTGCAAGTCGCCTCGGGACAGGAAATTCACCCCTCCACTTT. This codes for CASRLGTGNSPLHF.